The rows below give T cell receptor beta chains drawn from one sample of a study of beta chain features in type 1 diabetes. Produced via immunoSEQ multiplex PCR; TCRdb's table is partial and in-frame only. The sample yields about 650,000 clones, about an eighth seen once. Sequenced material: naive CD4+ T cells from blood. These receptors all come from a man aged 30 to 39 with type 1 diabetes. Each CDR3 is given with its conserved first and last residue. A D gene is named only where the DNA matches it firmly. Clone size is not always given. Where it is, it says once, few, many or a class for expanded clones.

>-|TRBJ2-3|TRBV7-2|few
CASGGIYGTDTQYF
TGTGCCAGCGGAGGGATTTACGGCACAGATACGCAGTATTTT
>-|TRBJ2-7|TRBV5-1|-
CASSLGTPKTEQYF
TGCGCCAGCAGCTTAGGGACACCAAAGACCGAGCAGTACTTC
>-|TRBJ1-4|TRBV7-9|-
CASSPSATGAEKLFF
TGTGCCAGCAGCCCCTCGGCAACGGGAGCTGAAAAACTGTTTTTT
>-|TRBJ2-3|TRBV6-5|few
CASSPRTSTDTQYF
TGTGCCAGCAGTCCCAGGACCAGCACAGATACGCAGTATTTT
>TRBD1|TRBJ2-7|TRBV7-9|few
CASSPPGTAPYEQYF
TGTGCCAGCAGCCCCCCCGGGACAGCACCCTACGAGCAGTACTTC
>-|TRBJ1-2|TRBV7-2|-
CASSLSIPGSDYGYTF
TGTGCCAGCAGCTTATCGATCCCGGGCAGTGACTATGGCTACACCTTC
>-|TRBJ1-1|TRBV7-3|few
CASSSTVNTEAFF
TGTGCCAGCAGCTCGACAGTGAACACTGAAGCTTTCTTT
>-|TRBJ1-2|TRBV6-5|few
CASSFDRNYGYTF
TGTGCCAGCAGTTTTGATCGTAACTATGGCTACACCTTC
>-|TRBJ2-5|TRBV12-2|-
CASRPVRRGMEETQYF
TGTGCAAGTCGCCCCGTTCGGCGGGGGATGGAGGAGACCCAGTACTTC
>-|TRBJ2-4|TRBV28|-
CASSLSSIAKNIQYF
TGTGCCAGCAGTTTATCGTCGATAGCCAAAAACATTCAGTACTTC
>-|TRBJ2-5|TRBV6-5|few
CASRRNGHQETQYF
TGTGCCAGCAGACGAAACGGGCACCAAGAGACCCAGTACTTC
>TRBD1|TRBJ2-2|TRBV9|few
CASSVEGWTGPRDTGELFF
TGTGCCAGCAGCGTAGAAGGTTGGACAGGACCTAGGGACACCGGGGAGCTGTTTTTT
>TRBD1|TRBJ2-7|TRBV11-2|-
CASSFRLDRRSYEQYF
TGTGCCAGCAGCTTTCGATTGGACAGGAGGTCCTACGAGCAGTACTTC
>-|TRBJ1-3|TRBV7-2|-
CASSENGNTIYF
TGTGCCAGCAGCGAGAATGGAAACACCATATATTTT
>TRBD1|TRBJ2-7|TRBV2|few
CASGTGVEQYF
TGTGCCAGCGGTACAGGGGTCGAGCAGTACTTC
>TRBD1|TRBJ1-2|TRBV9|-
CASSGGQGLLGCTF
TGTGCCAGCAGCGGGGGACAGGGTCTCCTGGGATGTACCTTC
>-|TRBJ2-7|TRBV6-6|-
CASTNAGSSYEQYF
TGTGCCAGCACCAACGCAGGGAGCTCCTACGAGCAGTACTTC
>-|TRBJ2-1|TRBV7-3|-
CASSPVAASYNEQFF
TGTGCCAGCAGCCCGGTGGCGGCTTCCTACAATGAGCAGTTCTTC
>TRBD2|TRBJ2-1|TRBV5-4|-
CASSPAGGSSYNEQFF
TGTGCCAGCAGTCCAGCCGGGGGGAGCTCCTACAATGAGCAGTTCTTC
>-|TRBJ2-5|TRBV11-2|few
CASSSGAYQETQYF
TGTGCCAGCAGCTCGGGAGCCTATCAGGAGACCCAGTACTTC
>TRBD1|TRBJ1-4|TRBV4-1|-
CASSQTGANEKLFF
TGCGCCAGCAGCCAGACAGGGGCTAATGAAAAACTGTTTTTT
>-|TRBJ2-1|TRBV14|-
CASSQGTYNEQFF
TGTGCCAGCAGCCAAGGTACCTACAATGAGCAGTTCTTC
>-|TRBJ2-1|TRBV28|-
CASSRPLVLSDEQFF
TGTGCCAGCAGCCGACCACTTGTCCTATCGGATGAGCAGTTCTTC
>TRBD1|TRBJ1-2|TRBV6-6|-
CATAEGTGSSGGYTF
TGTGCCACGGCGGAGGGGACAGGGAGTTCTGGTGGCTACACCTTC
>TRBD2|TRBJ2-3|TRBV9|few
CASSNRRGGLMGTDTQYF
TGTGCCAGCAGCAACCGTCGCGGGGGTCTGATGGGTACAGATACGCAGTATTTT
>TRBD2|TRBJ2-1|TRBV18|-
CASSPPGLALDEQFF
TGTGCCAGCTCACCTCCAGGACTAGCCTTGGATGAGCAGTTCTTC
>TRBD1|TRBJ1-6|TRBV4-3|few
CASSQEPIRDRALASPLHF
TGCGCCAGCAGCCAAGAGCCAATCCGGGACAGGGCCCTGGCGTCACCCCTCCACTTT
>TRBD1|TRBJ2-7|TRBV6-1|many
CASSERDRDLNEQYF
TGTGCCAGCAGTGAACGAGACAGGGATTTGAACGAGCAGTACTTC
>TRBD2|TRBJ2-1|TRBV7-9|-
CASSFGGVSNEQFF
TGTGCCAGCAGCTTTGGGGGGGTCTCCAATGAGCAGTTCTTC
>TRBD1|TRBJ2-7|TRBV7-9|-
CASSSTGGTGEQYF
TGTGCCAGCAGCTCGACAGGGGGCACGGGAGAGCAGTACTTC
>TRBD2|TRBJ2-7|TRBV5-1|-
CASSLTSGGSSYEQYF
TGCGCCAGCAGCTTGACTAGCGGGGGGAGCTCCTACGAGCAGTACTTC
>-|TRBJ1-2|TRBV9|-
CASSPSGQAKGGYTF
TGTGCCAGCAGCCCCTCGGGGCAGGCCAAGGGTGGCTACACCTTC
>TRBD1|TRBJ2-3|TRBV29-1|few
CSVEGYYGTGDASTDTQYF
TGCAGCGTTGAGGGTTATTACGGGACAGGGGACGCTAGCACAGATACGCAGTATTTT
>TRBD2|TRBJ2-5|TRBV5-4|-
CASSLERLAPAGGHRTQYF
TGTGCCAGCAGCTTGGAAAGGTTGGCGCCAGCGGGGGGGCATCGGACCCAGTACTTC
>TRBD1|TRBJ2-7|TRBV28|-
CASSPQGQGFYEQYF
TGTGCCAGCAGTCCCCAGGGACAGGGGTTCTACGAGCAGTACTTC
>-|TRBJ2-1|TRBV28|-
CATLGRGAPHKEQFF
TGTGCCACCCTCGGTAGGGGGGCCCCCCATAAAGAGCAGTTCTTC
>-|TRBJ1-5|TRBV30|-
CAWSVLGEAQPQHF
TGTGCCTGGAGTGTTCTCGGGGAGGCTCAGCCCCAGCATTTT
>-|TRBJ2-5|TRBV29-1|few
CSARVGETQYF
TGCAGCGCTCGCGTGGGAGAGACCCAGTACTTC
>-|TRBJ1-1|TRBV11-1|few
CASREGTPILNTEAFF
TGTGCCAGCAGAGAAGGCACCCCAATACTGAACACTGAAGCTTTCTTT
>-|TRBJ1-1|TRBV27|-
CASSWQGKGNTEAFF
TGTGCCAGCAGTTGGCAGGGGAAGGGGAACACTGAAGCTTTCTTT
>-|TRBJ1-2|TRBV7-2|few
CASSRWTDGYGYTF
TGTGCCAGCAGCCGCTGGACAGATGGCTATGGCTACACCTTC
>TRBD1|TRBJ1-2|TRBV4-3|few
CASSGQGANYGYTF
TGCGCCAGCAGCGGTCAGGGGGCAAACTATGGCTACACCTTC
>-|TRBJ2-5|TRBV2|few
CASSEAAETQYF
TGTGCCAGCAGTGAAGCGGCCGAGACCCAGTACTTC
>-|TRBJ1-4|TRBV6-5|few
CASSNSRVEKLFF
TGTGCCAGCAGCAACAGTAGGGTTGAAAAACTGTTTTTT
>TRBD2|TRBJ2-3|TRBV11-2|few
CASSILAGGTDTQYF
TGTGCCAGCAGCATACTAGCGGGGGGCACAGATACGCAGTATTTT
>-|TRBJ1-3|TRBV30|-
CASRQDSGNTIYF
TGTGCCTCACGACAGGACTCTGGAAACACCATATATTTT
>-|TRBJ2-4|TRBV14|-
CASSQGYKNIQYF
TGTGCCAGCAGCCAGGGGTACAAAAACATTCAGTACTTC